This passage covers 32 T cell receptor beta chains from one sample sequenced in a study of cytomegalovirus exposure and HLA in healthy donors. 60 Vbeta and 13 Jbeta primers were used in PCR. Clones were read by immunoSEQ multiplex PCR, and TCRdb kept only the in-frame ones, dropping some. The table has under 200,000 clones, just under 80% seen once. The sample was PBMCs. These receptors were collected from a young woman in good health and CMV-seropositive.

This chain connects TRBV27 to TRBJ1-2; 12 bases are a match to TRBD1. The CDR3 is made up of 13 amino acids. Germline V gives CDR1 MNHEY, CDR2 SMNVEV (reference sequence). V shed 6 bases, J shed 8 bases, and the junction held 4 bases outside the gene matches. CDR3 coding DNA: TGTGCCAGCAGGGGGGACAGGGGGCTCGGCTACACCTTC. This encodes CASRGDRGLGYTF.

The rearrangement links TRBV10-3 to TRBJ2-3; 7 nucleotides match TRBD2. The CDR3 has 15 residues. Germline CDR1 is ENHRY and CDR2 is SYGVKD. The trim removed 6 bases at V and 4 bases at J, leaving 10 bases unmatched. The chain's CDR3 is CAIRASGGGADTQYF. CDR3 DNA: TGTGCCATCAGGGCTAGCGGAGGCGGCGCAGATACGCAGTATTTT.

This clone was detected a few times. The chain couples TRBV4-1 to TRBJ2-7; D is ambiguous. Between the trimmed V and J ends, which lost 4 bases and 2 bases, there was a span of 15 bases. Germline V CDR1 and CDR2: MGHRA, YSYEKL. The CDR3 is 15 amino acids. As DNA, the CDR3 is TGCGCCAGCAGCCCCGCGAGTACTGTAACCTACGAGCAGTACTTC. As protein: CASSPASTVTYEQYF.

The chain joins TRBV10-2 to TRBJ2-7, with 13 bases fitting TRBD2. Germline-derived CDR1 and CDR2 are WSHSY and SAAADI. Unmatched junction bases numbered 4, after V lost 6 bases and J lost 5 bases. This CDR3 has 14 amino acids. CDR3 region: CASSWTSGGDEQYF. DNA for the CDR3: TGCGCCAGCAGCTGGACTAGCGGGGGCGACGAGCAGTACTTC.

The chain combines TRBV5-1 with TRBJ2-7, with a possible D match to TRBD1 (5 bases). Trimming pared 4 bases from V and 0 bases from J, leaving 14 bases between. CDR1 is SGHRS, CDR2 YFSETQ, per germline. This CDR3 is 15 amino acids long. CDR3 sequence reads: CASSPSRASSYEQYF. DNA for the CDR3: TGCGCCAGCAGCCCCTCCAGGGCGAGCTCCTACGAGCAGTACTTC.

This chain links TRBV15 with TRBJ2-1; TRBD1 is a possible D gene (6 bases). The germline V and J ends were trimmed by 4 bases and 5 bases, with 24 bases remaining between them. The germline V gene encodes CDR1 LNHNV and CDR2 YYDKDF (reference sequence). The CDR3 totals 18 residues. The CDR3 region has the DNA TGTGCCACCAGCACCTCTTCAAGACTGGGGGCTGGAGACAATGAGCAGTTCTTC. It specifies CATSTSSRLGAGDNEQFF.

This sequence joins TRBV6-6 and TRBJ1-6, with 7 bases that match TRBD1. Trimming took 4 bases from V and 8 from J; bases not matched to a gene: 11. Germline V lookup: CDR1 MNHNY, CDR2 SVGAGI (reference sequence). The CDR3 has 16 amino acids. CDR3 sequence: CASSSGTEIIDSPLHF. The CDR3 DNA follows: TGTGCCAGCAGTTCCGGGACAGAGATAATAGATTCACCCCTCCACTTT.

The chain has TRBV28 and TRBJ2-7; D possibly corresponds to TRBD1 (5 bases). The germline V and J ends were trimmed by 3 bases and 3 bases, with 6 bases remaining between them. The CDR3 spans 12 residues. Per the germline V gene, CDR1 is MDHEN and CDR2 is SYDVKM. This CDR3 reads CASSFDSYEQYF. In DNA, the CDR3 is TGTGCCAGCAGTTTTGACAGCTACGAGCAGTACTTC.

This rearrangement joins TRBV7-8 to TRBJ1-3; the D is unclear. Germline V gene sequence: CDR1 SGHVS, CDR2 FQNEAQ. The CDR3 contains 14 residues. Between the trimmed V and J ends, which lost 4 bases and 0 bases, there was a span of 7 bases. The CDR3 region is CASSSQVSGNTIYF. The DNA for the CDR3 is TGTGCCAGCAGCTCTCAGGTCTCTGGAAACACCATATATTTT.

The V call is TRBV4-1, the J call TRBJ1-2; TRBD1 is a possible D gene (6 bases). The CDR3 contains 16 residues. Germline V gives CDR1 MGHRA, CDR2 YSYEKL. Trimming took off 0 bases at V and 1 base at J, with 12 bases between the two ends. The CDR3 sequence is CASSQERGQSNYGYTF. For the CDR3, the DNA is TGCGCCAGCAGCCAAGAACGAGGACAGAGTAACTATGGCTACACCTTC.

This CDR3 reads CASSEQGNTIYF. The CDR3, as DNA: TGTGCCAGCAGTGAGCAGGGAAACACCATATATTTT. This chain links TRBV2 with TRBJ1-3; the D is unclear. The V gene's germline CDR1 is SNHLY and CDR2 FYNNEI. V lost 3 bases, J lost 4 bases, and 4 bases lay in between. The CDR3 sequence is 12 residues long.

A note on this clone: One junction end does not reproduce the germline sequence, and a read error may be involved. The chain couples TRBV5-1 to TRBJ2-7, with TRBD2 matching over 9 bases. Germline CDR1 is SGHRS and CDR2 is YFSETQ. This CDR3 comprises 14 residues. The CDR3 here is CASSSLAGVYEQYF. CDR3 nucleotide sequence: TGTGCCAGCAGCTCCTTAGCGGGGGTCTACGAGCAGTACTTC. Drawing the rest from reference TRBV5-1 and TRBJ2-7, the complete variable domain is KAGVTQTPRYLIKTRGQQVTLSCSPISGHRSVSWYQQTPGQGLQFLFEYFSETQRNKGNFPGRFSGRQFSNSRSEMNVSTLELGDSALYLCASSSLAGVYEQYFGPGTRLTVT.

This clone is a singleton in its sample. The chain joins TRBV7-8 to TRBJ2-3; 7 nucleotides line up with TRBD1. Germline values: CDR1 SGHVS, CDR2 FQNEAQ. Trimming cost V 1 base and J 1 base; bases outside gene matches: 17. The CDR3 loop spans 20 amino acids. CDR3 loop: CASSLEITGATGGGTDTQYF. For the CDR3, the DNA is TGTGCCAGCAGCTTAGAGATTACAGGGGCGACTGGTGGTGGCACAGATACGCAGTATTTT.

This clone has just a few counts. The chain employs TRBV29-1 and TRBJ1-3, with D possibly being TRBD1 (6 bases). The V end lost 2 bases, the J end lost 2 bases, and 13 bases lay between the germline ends. Germline assignment: CDR1 SQVTM and CDR2 ANQGSEA. The CDR3 has 15 residues. The CDR3 bases are TGCAGCGTTGAAAACGAGTCAGGGGCTGGAAACACCATATATTTT. Protein sequence: CSVENESGAGNTIYF.

A single count supports this clone. The chain employs TRBV11-2 and TRBJ2-7, with 9 positions matching TRBD1. The CDR3 is made up of 16 amino acids. Trimming at V came to 3 bases and at J to 3 bases, leaving 9 bases not matched to a gene. Germline CDR1 and CDR2: SGHAT and FQNNGV. Here the CDR3 DNA reads TGTGCCAGCAGCTTCATACAGGGGGCGGTCGACTACGAGCAGTACTTC. It translates to CASSFIQGAVDYEQYF.

The rearrangement joins TRBV5-1 to TRBJ2-3, with a tentative D call TRBD2 (5 bases). CDR1 is SGHRS, CDR2 YFSETQ, per germline. Trimming shortened V by 2 bases and J by 6 bases, and 22 bases separated the two germline ends. The CDR3 is made up of 17 amino acids. The CDR3 DNA reads TGCGCCAGCAGCTTTCAAGGCCGGGGTAGCGCCGGGGATACGCAGTATTTT. Its protein product is CASSFQGRGSAGDTQYF.

This chain joins TRBV7-3 and TRBJ1-6; 12 bases line up with TRBD1. The CDR3 runs to 15 residues. The germline gives CDR1 SGHTA, CDR2 FQGTGA. Unmatched junction bases numbered 7, after V lost 6 bases and J lost 10 bases. The CDR3 region is CASRQPGQGASPLHF. In nucleotides, the CDR3 is TGTGCCAGCAGGCAGCCGGGACAGGGGGCGTCACCCCTCCACTTT.

The chain joins TRBV5-1 to TRBJ2-2; weak D call: TRBD1 (6 bases). From germline, CDR1 is SGHRS and CDR2 YFSETQ. V was clipped by 5 bases and J by 1 base, with 9 bases between them. The CDR3 spans 14 residues. CDR3 sequence reads: CASRGRGNTGELFF. CDR3 bases: TGCGCCAGCAGGGGCAGGGGGAACACCGGGGAGCTGTTTTTT.

V and J are TRBV15 and TRBJ2-1; D perhaps matches TRBD2 (6 bases). CDR3 length: 17 residues. CDR1 is LNHNV, CDR2 YYDKDF, per germline (reference sequence). V was shortened by 1 base and J by 0 bases, with 13 bases between the two germline ends. The DNA of the CDR3 is TGTGCCACCAGCAGAGGGGGAGGACCATTCTCCTACAATGAGCAGTTCTTC. It specifies CATSRGGGPFSYNEQFF.

The chain employs TRBV28 and TRBJ2-7; D perhaps matches TRBD2 (5 bases). V lost 2 bases and J 5 bases, leaving 19 bases between the germline ends. This CDR3 has 16 residues. Germline V CDR1 and CDR2: MDHEN, SYDVKM. Here the CDR3 DNA reads TGTGCCAGCAGTTTAGGACCCCTAGGACTCCTGAACGAGCAGTACTTC. It encodes CASSLGPLGLLNEQYF.

The rearrangement uses TRBV28 and TRBJ2-7; possibly TRBD2 for D (6 bases). Germline V gene data show CDR1 as MDHEN and CDR2 as SYDVKM. The CDR3 is made up of 13 amino acids. The germline V and J ends were trimmed by 8 bases and 5 bases, with 16 bases remaining between them. CDR3 region: CASQVGGTHEQYF. The CDR3 coding sequence is TGTGCCAGCCAGGTCGGGGGTACCCACGAGCAGTACTTC.

A few counts support this clone. The V and J genes are TRBV6-1 and TRBJ2-7; TRBD1 matches at 9 bases. V lost 8 bases, J lost 5 bases, and 13 bases stayed unmatched. The CDR3 is made up of 15 amino acids. CDR1 is MNHNS and CDR2 is SASEGT in the germline V gene. The CDR3 bases are TGTGCCAGCGCGAGTGGGACAGGGCAGACGGACGAGCAGTACTTC. This codes for CASASGTGQTDEQYF.

This clone was seen more than once but under ten times. The chain joins TRBV28 to TRBJ2-3; a weak D match, TRBD1 (5 bases). Germline V gives CDR1 MDHEN, CDR2 SYDVKM. The CDR3 is 13 amino acids. Trimming pared 2 bases from V and 5 bases from J, leaving 8 bases between. The CDR3 protein is CASSLLREDTQYF. In DNA, the CDR3 is TGTGCCAGCAGTTTACTCAGGGAAGATACGCAGTATTTT.

The rearrangement links TRBV11-2 to TRBJ2-3; 9 nucleotides line up with TRBD1. V was pared by 4 bases and J by 6 bases, with 5 bases of the junction left unmatched. The CDR3 has 14 residues. From germline, CDR1 is SGHAT and CDR2 FQNNGV. CDR3 sequence (DNA): TGTGCCAGCAGCTCACAGGGGGCGTGGGATACGCAGTATTTT. Its protein product is CASSSQGAWDTQYF.

The V call is TRBV7-8, the J call TRBJ2-7; TRBD1 agrees at 7 bases. The germline V gene has CDR1 SGHVS and CDR2 FQNEAQ. CDR3 length: 17 residues. Germline trimming cut 5 bases from V and 2 bases from J; bases unmatched to any gene: 15. This CDR3 reads CASSTTALRDRTYEQYF. The CDR3 DNA reads TGTGCCAGCAGCACGACAGCGCTCCGGGACAGAACCTACGAGCAGTACTTC.

The chain joins TRBV2 to TRBJ2-3; 10 bases are a match to TRBD1. Looked up from germline, CDR1 is SNHLY and CDR2 is FYNNEI. This CDR3 spans 12 amino acids. V trimming: 9 bases; J trimming: 5 bases; junction bases outside the gene matches: 2. The CDR3 DNA sequence: TGTGCCAGAGGGGACAGGGGAGATACGCAGTATTTT. Its protein is CARGDRGDTQYF.

This clone has only one observation. The chain has TRBV7-2 and TRBJ1-5; TRBD1 matches 11 bases. With 4 bases clipped from V and 6 bases from J, the junction kept 5 bases outside the gene matches. The CDR3 is 15 amino acids. Germline CDR1 SGHTA, CDR2 FQGNSA. The chain's CDR3 is CASSSPGTGGQPQHF. In DNA, the CDR3 is TGTGCCAGCAGCTCGCCCGGGACAGGGGGTCAGCCCCAGCATTTT.

The V and J genes are TRBV7-3 and TRBJ2-1; weak D call: TRBD1 (5 bases). Trimming pared 4 bases from V and 7 bases from J, leaving 14 bases between. Per the germline V gene, CDR1 is SGHTA and CDR2 is FQGTGA. The CDR3 consists of 14 residues. The CDR3 DNA sequence: TGTGCCAGCAGCTCCCTAGGGGCCGGGAATGAGCAGTTCTTC. It translates to CASSSLGAGNEQFF.

To note about this clone: Sequence at one end of the junction differs from germline and may be a read error. The rearrangement links TRBV7-7 to TRBJ2-1; maybe TRBD1 (5 bases). Looked up from germline, CDR1 is SSHAT and CDR2 is FNYEAQ (reference sequence). This CDR3 is 16 amino acids long. CDR3 in amino acids: CASSSDRQSSYNEQFF. The DNA for the CDR3 is TGTGCTAGCAGCTCAGACAGACAGAGCTCCTACAATGAGCAGTTCTTC.

V gene TRBV2 combines with J gene TRBJ2-1; 10 nucleotides line up with TRBD2. The CDR3 is 18 residues long. Trimming took 3 bases from V and 1 from J; bases not matched to a gene: 9. The germline gives CDR1 SNHLY, CDR2 FYNNEI. This chain's CDR3 is CASSDGLGLAPSYNEQFF. CDR3 coding DNA: TGTGCCAGCAGTGATGGGCTGGGACTAGCGCCATCCTACAATGAGCAGTTCTTC.

This chain uses TRBV4-1 with TRBJ1-5; D unresolved. Per the germline V gene, CDR1 is MGHRA and CDR2 is YSYEKL. The CDR3 has 13 residues. Trimming stripped 2 bases from V and 0 bases from J, with 2 bases between. CDR3 sequence: CASSQYSNQPQHF. The CDR3 DNA reads as TGCGCCAGCAGCCAATATAGCAATCAGCCCCAGCATTTT.

This clone was observed a few times. V is TRBV18 and J is TRBJ1-4, with D perhaps TRBD1 (6 bases). The V end lost 3 bases, the J end lost 1 base, and 9 bases lay between the germline ends. Germline V gene data show CDR1 as KGHSH and CDR2 as LQKENI. The length of the CDR3 is 15 residues. The CDR3 bases are TGTGCCAGCTCACCTACACAGGGAACTAATGAAAAACTGTTTTTT. This sequence encodes CASSPTQGTNEKLFF.